The T cell receptor delta chain under discussion was sequenced for a study of human gamma delta and Vdelta1 T cells listed by TCRdb under 2018. For the study in its entirety: The study investigated Delta One T cells, Vd1+ gamma-delta T cells, as cytotoxic effectors against acute myeloid leukemia. The investigation overall reported the following: According to the report, Delta One T cells were polyclonal and showed broad cytotoxic targeting of acute myeloid leukemia.

This clone has more than one count but fewer than ten. Its recognized antigen is unknown. Base qualities are missing; no much larger clone stands one base away. The library was generated by PCR. TCRdb records Illumina MiSeq as the sequencer. Clonotypes were called again by TCRdb from the public reads via CATT, and duplicate nucleotide sequences were then merged into one entry. In this sample the table shows 13,000 or so delta-chain clones, around 50% of which occur a single time. About 1.6% of the sample goes to the ten largest clones. At the junction V is shortened by 4 bases and J by 7 bases, with 28 bases in between. The CDR3 spans 18 residues, from the cysteine through the phenylalanine. CDR3 DNA is the only sequence kept; it has 54 bases, read in frame from the first base. Via the germline V gene, CDR1 is TSWWSYY and CDR2 QGS.

The sequence derives from a human donor in good health. The sequencing input was Vdelta1 gamma-delta T cells from blood grown in culture (DOT cells). This specimen's cell subset or site label, per the study, means: Delta One T cells, in vitro expanded/differentiated Vd1+ gamma-delta T cells. Here the chain combines TRDV1 and TRDJ1; the D segment might be TRDD2 or TRDD3, since each matches 8 bases. The CDR3 here reads CALGASFLRMPGDTKLIF. The nucleotides read TGTGCTCTTGGGGCAAGCTTCCTACGGATGCCTGGGGATACTAAACTCATCTTT.